This T cell receptor (beta chain) was obtained from a study of blood T cell repertoires in COVID-19. Points on this clone: Other DNA variants within this sample encode the same CDR3.

The CDR3 contains 14 residues. Germline loops: CDR1 MNHNS, CDR2 SASEGT. The ends were cut back, 1 base at V and 4 bases at J, with 10 bases in the middle. Clones were read by immunoSEQ multiplex PCR, and TCRdb kept only the in-frame ones, dropping some. In the table there are roughly 150,000 clones, 87% of which are singletons. The V and J genes are TRBV6-1 and TRBJ1-2; D may be TRBD1 (6 bases). The sequenced material came from peripheral blood. This sequence was found in a human donor in a cohort sampled during active COVID-19. CDR3 bases: TGTGCCAGCAGTGAAGGGGGCAGGGGCTATGGCTACACCTTC. Translated: CASSEGGRGYGYTF.